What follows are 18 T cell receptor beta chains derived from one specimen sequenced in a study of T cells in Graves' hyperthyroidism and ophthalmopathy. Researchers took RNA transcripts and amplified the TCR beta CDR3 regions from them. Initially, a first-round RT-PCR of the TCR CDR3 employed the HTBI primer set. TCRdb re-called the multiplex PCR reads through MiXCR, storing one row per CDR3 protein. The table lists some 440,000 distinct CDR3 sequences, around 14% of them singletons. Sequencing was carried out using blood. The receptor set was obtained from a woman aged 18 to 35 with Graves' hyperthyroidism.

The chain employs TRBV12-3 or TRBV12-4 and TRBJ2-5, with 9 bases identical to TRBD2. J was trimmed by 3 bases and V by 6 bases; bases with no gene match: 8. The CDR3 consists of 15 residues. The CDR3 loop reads CASSFSGGFEETQYF. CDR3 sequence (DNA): TGTGCCAGCAGCTTTAGCGGGGGCTTCGAAGAGACCCAGTACTTC.

The chain's CDR3 is CASSSRGGGYGYTF. The CDR3 DNA sequence: TGTGCCAGCAGTTCGAGGGGAGGAGGCTATGGCTACACCTTC. V and J are TRBV27 and TRBJ1-2, with TRBD1 as a possible D gene (5 bases). CDR3 length: 14 residues. Germline CDR1 MNHEY, CDR2 SMNVEV (reference sequence). V was shortened by 4 bases and J by 4 bases, with 13 bases between the two germline ends.

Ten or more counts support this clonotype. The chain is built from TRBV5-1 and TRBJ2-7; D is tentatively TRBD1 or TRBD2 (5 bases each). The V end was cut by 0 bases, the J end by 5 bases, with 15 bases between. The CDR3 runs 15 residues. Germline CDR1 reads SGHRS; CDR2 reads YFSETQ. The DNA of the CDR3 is TGCGCCAGCAGCTTGGGGGGCAGGGAGTATAACGAGCAGTACTTC. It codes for CASSLGGREYNEQYF.

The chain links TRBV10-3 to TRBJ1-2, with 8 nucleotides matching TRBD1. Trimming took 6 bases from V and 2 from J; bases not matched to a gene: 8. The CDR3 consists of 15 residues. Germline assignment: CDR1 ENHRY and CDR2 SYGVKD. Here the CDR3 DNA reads TGTGCCATCAGGGGAGGACAGGGAACCAACTATGGCTACACCTTC. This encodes CAIRGGQGTNYGYTF.

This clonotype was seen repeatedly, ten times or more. The CDR3 loop is CASSEGVRGYTF. Written as DNA, the CDR3 is TGTGCCAGCAGTGAAGGAGTCAGGGGCTACACCTTC. The chain is built from TRBV6-1 and TRBJ1-2; no clear D gene. CDR1 is MNHNS and CDR2 is SASEGT in the germline V gene. CDR3 length equals 12 residues. V dropped 1 base and J dropped 8 bases, with 8 bases sitting between them.

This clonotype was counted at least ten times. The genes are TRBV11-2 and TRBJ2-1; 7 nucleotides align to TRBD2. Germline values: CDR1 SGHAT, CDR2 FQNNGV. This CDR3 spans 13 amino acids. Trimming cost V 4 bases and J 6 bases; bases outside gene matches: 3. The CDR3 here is CASSSERGNEQFF. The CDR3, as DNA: TGTGCCAGCAGCTCAGAGCGGGGCAATGAGCAGTTCTTC.

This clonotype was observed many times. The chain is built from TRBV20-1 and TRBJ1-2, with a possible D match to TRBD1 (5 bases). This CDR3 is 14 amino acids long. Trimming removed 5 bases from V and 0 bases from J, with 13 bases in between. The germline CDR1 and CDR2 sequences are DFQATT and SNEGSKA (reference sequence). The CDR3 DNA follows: TGCAGTGCTCCCCGACAGATTCCTAACTATGGCTACACCTTC. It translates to CSAPRQIPNYGYTF.

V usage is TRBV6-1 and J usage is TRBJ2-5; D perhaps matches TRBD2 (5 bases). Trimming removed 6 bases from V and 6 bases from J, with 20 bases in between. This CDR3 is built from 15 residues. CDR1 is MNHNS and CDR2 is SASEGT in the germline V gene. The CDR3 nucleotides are TGTGCCAGCAGCCGCGCCGGACGGGGTGGAAAGACCCAGTACTTC. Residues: CASSRAGRGGKTQYF.

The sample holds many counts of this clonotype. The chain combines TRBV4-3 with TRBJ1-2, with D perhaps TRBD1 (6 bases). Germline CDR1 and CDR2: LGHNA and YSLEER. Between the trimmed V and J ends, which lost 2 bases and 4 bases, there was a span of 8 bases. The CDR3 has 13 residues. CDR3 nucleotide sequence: TGCGCCAGCAGCCAACAGGGGACCTATGGCTACACCTTC. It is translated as CASSQQGTYGYTF.

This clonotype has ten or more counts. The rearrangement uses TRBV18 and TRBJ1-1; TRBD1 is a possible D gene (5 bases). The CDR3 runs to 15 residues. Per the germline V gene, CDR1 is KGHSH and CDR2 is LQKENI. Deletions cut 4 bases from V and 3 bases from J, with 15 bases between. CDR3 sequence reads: CASSLRPRDYTEAFF. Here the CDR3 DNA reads TGTGCCAGCTCACTCCGCCCTCGGGACTACACTGAAGCTTTCTTT.

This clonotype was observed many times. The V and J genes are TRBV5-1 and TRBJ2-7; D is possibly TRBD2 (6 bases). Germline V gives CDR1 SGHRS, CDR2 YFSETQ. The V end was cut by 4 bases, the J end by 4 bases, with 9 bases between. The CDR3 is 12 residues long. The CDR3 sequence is CASSMGGYEQYF. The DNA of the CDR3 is TGCGCCAGCAGCATGGGGGGATACGAGCAGTACTTC. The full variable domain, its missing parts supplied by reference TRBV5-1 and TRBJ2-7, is KAGVTQTPRYLIKTRGQQVTLSCSPISGHRSVSWYQQTPGQGLQFLFEYFSETQRNKGNFPGRFSGRQFSNSRSEMNVSTLELGDSALYLCASSMGGYEQYFGPGTRLTVT.

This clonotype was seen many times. The CDR3 loop reads CASSRSSTDTQYF. The CDR3 DNA reads as TGTGCCAGCAGTCGGTCGAGCACAGATACGCAGTATTTT. J is TRBJ2-3 and V is TRBV28, with unresolved D. Trimming removed 5 bases from V and 0 bases from J, with 6 bases in between. The germline gives CDR1 MDHEN, CDR2 SYDVKM. This CDR3 has 13 amino acids.

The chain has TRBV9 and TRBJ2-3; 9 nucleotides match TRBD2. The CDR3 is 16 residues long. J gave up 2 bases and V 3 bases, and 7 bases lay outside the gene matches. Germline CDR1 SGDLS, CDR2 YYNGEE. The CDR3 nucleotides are TGTGCCAGCAGCGCCAGCGGGGGGAGGGCCACAGATACGCAGTATTTT. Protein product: CASSASGGRATDTQYF. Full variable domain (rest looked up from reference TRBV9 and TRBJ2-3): DSGVTQTPKHLITATGQRVTLRCSPRSGDLSVYWYQQSLDQGLQFLIQYYNGEERAKGNILERFSAQQFPDLHSELNLSSLELGDSALYFCASSASGGRATDTQYFGPGTRLTVL.

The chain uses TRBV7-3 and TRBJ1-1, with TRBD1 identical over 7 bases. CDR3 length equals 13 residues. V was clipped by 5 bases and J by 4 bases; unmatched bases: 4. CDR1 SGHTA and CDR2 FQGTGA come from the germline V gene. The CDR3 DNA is TGTGCCAGCAGCGCAGGGACAGCCACTGAAGCTTTCTTT. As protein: CASSAGTATEAFF.

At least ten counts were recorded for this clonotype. The CDR3 coding sequence is TGTGCCAGCAGCCTTTTTGGCTCCTACAATGAGCAGTTCTTC. It yields the protein CASSLFGSYNEQFF. The chain uses TRBV2 and TRBJ2-1; D is undetermined. This CDR3 spans 14 amino acids. V lost 6 bases and J lost 0, with 9 bases in between. Germline values: CDR1 SNHLY, CDR2 FYNNEI. The complete variable domain, with remaining parts taken from reference TRBV2 and TRBJ2-1, reads EPEVTQTPSHQVTQMGQEVILRCVPISNHLYFYWYRQILGQKVEFLVSFYNNEISEKSEIFDDQFSVERPDGSNFTLKIRSTKLEDSAMYFCASSLFGSYNEQFFGPGTRLTVL.

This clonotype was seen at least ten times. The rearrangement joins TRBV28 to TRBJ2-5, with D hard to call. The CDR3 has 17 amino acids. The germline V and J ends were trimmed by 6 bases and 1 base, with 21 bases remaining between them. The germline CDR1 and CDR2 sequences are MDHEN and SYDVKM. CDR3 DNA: TGTGCCAGCAGCCTTTACCGCCCTCGACGGATCCAAGAGACCCAGTACTTC. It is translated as CASSLYRPRRIQETQYF. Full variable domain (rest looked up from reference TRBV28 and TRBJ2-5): DVKVTQSSRYLVKRTGEKVFLECVQDMDHENMFWYRQDPGLGLRLIYFSYDVKMKEKGDIPEGYSVSREKKERFSLILESASTNQTSMYLCASSLYRPRRIQETQYFGPGTRLLVL.

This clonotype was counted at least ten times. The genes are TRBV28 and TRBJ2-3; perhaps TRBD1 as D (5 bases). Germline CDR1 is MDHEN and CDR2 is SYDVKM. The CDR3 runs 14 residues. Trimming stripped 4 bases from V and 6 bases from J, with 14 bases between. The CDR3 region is CASSSPGRADTQYF. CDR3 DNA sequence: TGTGCCAGCAGTTCCCCCGGCAGGGCTGATACGCAGTATTTT.

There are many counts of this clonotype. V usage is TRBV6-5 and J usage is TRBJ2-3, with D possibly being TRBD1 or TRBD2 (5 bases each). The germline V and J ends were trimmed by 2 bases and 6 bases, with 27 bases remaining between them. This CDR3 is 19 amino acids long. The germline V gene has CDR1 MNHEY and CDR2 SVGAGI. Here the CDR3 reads CASSYRRADAGRGGDTQYF. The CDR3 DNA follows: TGTGCCAGCAGTTACCGCCGGGCGGACGCGGGTCGGGGCGGGGATACGCAGTATTTT.